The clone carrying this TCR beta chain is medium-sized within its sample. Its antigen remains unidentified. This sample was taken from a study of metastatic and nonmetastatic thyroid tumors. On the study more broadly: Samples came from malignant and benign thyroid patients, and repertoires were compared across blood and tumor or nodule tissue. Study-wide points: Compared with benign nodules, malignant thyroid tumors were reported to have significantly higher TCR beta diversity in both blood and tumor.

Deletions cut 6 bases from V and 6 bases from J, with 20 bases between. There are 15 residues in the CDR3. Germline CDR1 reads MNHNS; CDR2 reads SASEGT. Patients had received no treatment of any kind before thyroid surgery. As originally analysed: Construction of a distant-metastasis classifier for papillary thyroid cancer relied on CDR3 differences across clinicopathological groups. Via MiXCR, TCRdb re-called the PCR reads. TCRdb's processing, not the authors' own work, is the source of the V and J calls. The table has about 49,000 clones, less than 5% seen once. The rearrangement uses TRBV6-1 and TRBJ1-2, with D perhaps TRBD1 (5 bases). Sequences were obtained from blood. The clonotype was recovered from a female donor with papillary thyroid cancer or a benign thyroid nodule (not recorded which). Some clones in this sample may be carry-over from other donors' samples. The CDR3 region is CASSPGTVGRDGYTF. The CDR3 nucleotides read TGTGCCAGCAGCCCTGGGACCGTCGGCCGAGATGGCTACACCTTC.